This T cell receptor beta chain emerged from a study of T-cell reconstitution after alpha-beta-depleted transplantation in children. Unique molecular identifiers were built into the TCRbeta library. TCRdb processed the PCR reads anew with MiXCR; each CDR3 protein has one entry. The sample carries fewer than 550,000 distinct CDR3 sequences, over 9.5% recorded once. This clonotype was counted at least ten times. The antigen remains unidentified. Germline assignment: CDR1 SGHRS and CDR2 YFSETQ. The junction had 5 bases not matched to a gene; V was cut back by 0 bases and J by 8 bases. CDR3 length: 14 amino acids. Overall study findings and caveats: Reportedly, alpha-beta T cells present about two months post-transplant originated from several hundred expanded clones of graft origin. Fresh T-cell production supplied most of the T-cell counts and diversity seen one year after transplant. Some patients showed high day-60 TCRbeta diversity, which derived from surviving recipient T cells and thymic progenitors.

The sequencing here drew on PBMCs, taken before TCRalphabeta/CD19-depleted stem cell transplant. This TCR was recovered from a child aged 2-15 years with inherited bone marrow failure, due to receive a stem cell transplant. The chain employs TRBV5-1 and TRBJ2-4, with TRBD1 identical over 7 bases. The CDR3 DNA reads TGCGCCAGCAGCTTGGCCGGGACAGACTACATTCAGTACTTC. This codes for CASSLAGTDYIQYF.